Each of the 18 T cell receptor beta chains below was sequenced from the same sample in a study of cytomegalovirus exposure and HLA in healthy donors. Researchers ran the PCR with 60 Vbeta and 13 Jbeta primers. Sequencing was performed with immunoSEQ multiplex PCR; in TCRdb, only in-frame clones are kept and a portion is missing. This sample has roughly 150,000 clones; approximately 78% occur once, and the top ten carry approximately 2.4%. Material: PBMCs. The receptors come from a male donor in good health and CMV-seronegative.

The rearrangement uses TRBV9 and TRBJ1-2, with 8 bases fitting TRBD1. The V gene end was trimmed by 0 bases and the J gene end by 7 bases; junction bases not matched to a gene: 2. CDR1 and CDR2 (germline): SGDLS, YYNGEE. The CDR3 has 13 residues. This CDR3 reads CASSVATGGGYTF. The CDR3 DNA sequence: TGTGCCAGCAGCGTAGCTACAGGGGGTGGCTACACCTTC.

The gene calls are TRBV28 and TRBJ2-7; TRBD1 might be the D (5 bases). V dropped 6 bases and J dropped 3 bases, with 24 bases sitting between them. The germline gives CDR1 MDHEN, CDR2 SYDVKM. The CDR3 spans 17 residues. The CDR3 loop is CASRNNQNGQGNYEQYF. The CDR3 region has the DNA TGTGCCAGCAGAAACAACCAGAATGGGCAGGGAAACTACGAGCAGTACTTC.

This clone was detected a few times. The chain employs TRBV7-6 and TRBJ1-2, with 7 bases fitting TRBD1. V lost 1 base, J lost 3 bases, and 11 bases stayed unmatched. The germline V gene encodes CDR1 SGHVS and CDR2 FNYEAQ. The CDR3 consists of 17 residues. The CDR3 DNA reads TGTGCCAGCAGCTTAGTGAACAGGGGCCGCACATACTATGGCTACACCTTC. It translates to CASSLVNRGRTYYGYTF.

This rearrangement joins TRBV5-1 to TRBJ2-7; the D is unclear. V was shortened by 2 bases and J by 4 bases, with 13 bases between the two germline ends. CDR1 is SGHRS, CDR2 YFSETQ, per germline. This CDR3 region has 14 residues. The CDR3 DNA follows: TGCGCCAGCAGCTTCACAGAGCCTACATACGAGCAGTACTTC. Translating gives CASSFTEPTYEQYF.

The chain is built from TRBV6-5 and TRBJ1-4; possible D gene TRBD1, 5 bases. CDR1 and CDR2 from the germline V gene are MNHEY and SVGAGI. V shed 5 bases and J shed 7 bases, with 14 bases lying between them. The CDR3 consists of 14 residues. The CDR3 bases are TGTGCCAGCAGTACGGGGAGGGGTGGTGAAAAACTGTTTTTT. Translating gives CASSTGRGGEKLFF.

The chain recombines TRBV7-8 with TRBJ2-7; D is possibly TRBD1 (5 bases). The CDR3 runs to 15 residues. Trimming shortened V by 1 base and J by 2 bases, and 12 bases separated the two germline ends. Germline-derived CDR1 and CDR2 are SGHVS and FQNEAQ. The CDR3, as DNA: TGTGCCAGCAGCTTAGAGGCAGGGATCCCCTACGAGCAGTACTTC. It specifies CASSLEAGIPYEQYF. Together with reference TRBV7-8 and TRBJ2-7, the CDR3 gives the full variable domain: GAGVSQSPRYKVAKRGQDVALRCDPISGHVSLFWYQQALGQGPEFLTYFQNEAQLDKSGLPSDRFFAERPEGSVSTLKIQRTQQEDSAVYLCASSLEAGIPYEQYFGPGTRLTVT.

To note about this clone: At one boundary the junction diverges from the germline segment, which might be a read error. V is TRBV5-6 and J is TRBJ1-2, with 8 bases aligning to TRBD1. There are 12 residues in the CDR3. CDR1 is SGHDT, CDR2 YYEEEE, per germline. The CDR3 protein is CASSYGPGGYPF. The CDR3 coding sequence is TGTGCCAGCAGCTATGGACCAGGGGGCTACCCCTTC.

The rearrangement joins TRBV7-8 to TRBJ1-4, with D perhaps matching TRBD1 (6 bases). CDR1 is SGHVS and CDR2 is FQNEAQ in the germline V gene. V was clipped by 5 bases and J by 5 bases, with 18 bases between them. CDR3 length: 16 amino acids. The CDR3 reads CASSPNPRGANEKLFF. The DNA for the CDR3 is TGTGCCAGCAGCCCAAACCCCAGGGGCGCCAATGAAAAACTGTTTTTT.

This clone was seen more than once but under ten times. The V and J genes are TRBV15 and TRBJ1-2; 8 nucleotides agree with TRBD1. This CDR3 is 16 amino acids long. The ends lost 0 bases at V and 8 bases at J; junction bases unmatched: 11. Per germline, CDR1 LNHNV and CDR2 YYDKDF (reference sequence). CDR3 loop: CATSRERSGGAVGYTF. The CDR3 region has the DNA TGTGCCACCAGCAGAGAAAGATCAGGGGGCGCGGTGGGCTACACCTTC.

The chain is built from TRBV5-4 and TRBJ2-1; 10 nucleotides line up with TRBD1. CDR3 size: 14 residues. Germline assignment: CDR1 SGHNT and CDR2 YYREEE (reference sequence). The ends lost 4 bases at V and 7 bases at J; junction bases unmatched: 5. In nucleotides, the CDR3 is TGTGCCAGCAGCCCGGGACAGGGGAGGAATGAGCAGTTCTTC. Translated: CASSPGQGRNEQFF.

This chain connects TRBV27 to TRBJ2-7; 8 bases fit TRBD1. Germline-derived CDR1 and CDR2 are MNHEY and SMNVEV (reference sequence). This CDR3 region has 13 residues. V shed 2 bases and J 3 bases; nucleotides not matched to a gene: 0. This chain's CDR3 is CASSLTGGYEQYF. CDR3 bases: TGTGCCAGCAGTTTAACAGGGGGCTACGAGCAGTACTTC.

This chain uses TRBV13 with TRBJ2-3; 7 bases are shared with TRBD1. This CDR3 comprises 18 residues. Germline V gene data show CDR1 as PRHDT and CDR2 as FYEKMQ (reference sequence). V lost 0 bases and J lost 4; bases outside the gene matches: 13. CDR3 nucleotide sequence: TGTGCCAGCAGCTTAGGCCTCTTTCGAACACAGGGGTCAGATACGCAGTATTTT. Translation: CASSLGLFRTQGSDTQYF.

The chain employs TRBV15 and TRBJ2-1, with D possibly matching TRBD1 (6 bases). Germline values: CDR1 LNHNV, CDR2 YYDKDF (reference sequence). V shed 3 bases and J shed 2 bases, with 14 bases lying between them. There are 16 residues in the CDR3. The CDR3 region has the DNA TGTGCCACCAGCAGCACTCGACAGGCTACCTACAATGAGCAGTTCTTC. It specifies CATSSTRQATYNEQFF.

The chain couples TRBV4-2 to TRBJ1-5; unclear D gene. CDR3 size: 13 residues. V was shortened by 0 bases and J by 6 bases, with 6 bases between the two germline ends. Looked up from germline, CDR1 is LGHNA and CDR2 is YNFKEQ. The CDR3 sequence: CASSQDPRQPQHF. In nucleotides, the CDR3 is TGTGCCAGCAGCCAAGACCCGCGTCAGCCCCAGCATTTT.

V gene TRBV19 combines with J gene TRBJ2-1; D perhaps matches TRBD2 (5 bases). V shed 3 bases and J shed 9 bases, with 9 bases lying between them. The CDR3 runs to 12 residues. Germline V CDR1 and CDR2: LNHDA, SQIVND (reference sequence). CDR3 protein: CASSIGVVEQFF. The CDR3, as DNA: TGTGCCAGTAGTATCGGGGTTGTTGAGCAGTTCTTC.

V is TRBV5-4 and J is TRBJ2-6, with a possible D match to TRBD2 (7 bases). This CDR3 contains 15 residues. Germline loops: CDR1 SGHNT, CDR2 YYREEE (reference sequence). V lost 3 bases to trimming and J lost 2 bases, with 9 bases between them. DNA for the CDR3: TGTGCCAGCAGCTGGGGGGGCCCTGGGGCCAACGTCCTGACTTTC. Translating it yields CASSWGGPGANVLTF.

The chain recombines TRBV6-1 with TRBJ2-7, with D perhaps TRBD1 (8 bases). The CDR3 spans 15 residues. CDR1 and CDR2 (germline): MNHNS, SASEGT. Trimming took 6 bases from V and 4 from J, leaving 19 bases between them. The CDR3 bases are TGTGCCAGCAGCGAAAGCGGGACAGGTTTTTACGAGCAGTACTTC. This codes for CASSESGTGFYEQYF.

The J gene is TRBJ2-1, the V gene TRBV5-1; 9 nucleotides align to TRBD2. The germline gives CDR1 SGHRS, CDR2 YFSETQ. Trimming at V came to 0 bases and at J to 4 bases, leaving 2 bases not matched to a gene. CDR3 length equals 15 residues. In DNA, the CDR3 is TGCGCCAGCAGCTTGGAAGCGGGGGGTTACAATGAGCAGTTCTTC. Its protein product is CASSLEAGGYNEQFF.